Presented here are 7 T cell receptor beta chains from one specimen sequenced in a study of patients and donors after allogeneic stem cell transplantation. Via MiXCR, TCRdb re-called the RT-PCR reads, giving one row per CDR3 protein. The repertoire holds over 350,000 distinct CDR3 sequences, with 16% as singletons. The sequenced sample was blood, either unsorted or a sorted T cell fraction (not recorded which). The receptors here all came from a human donor who was either an allogeneic HSCT recipient or a stem cell or donor lymphocyte infusion donor (not recorded which). It is not recorded whose cells these are; they may come from a transplant donor.

This clonotype was recorded a few times. This rearrangement joins TRBV2 to TRBJ2-3; 8 nucleotides line up with TRBD2. Germline V gives CDR1 SNHLY, CDR2 FYNNEI. There are 13 residues in the CDR3. V shed 7 bases and J 4 bases; nucleotides not matched to a gene: 4. CDR3 in amino acids: CASTTTSADTQYF. The CDR3 bases are TGTGCCAGCACAACGACTAGCGCAGATACGCAGTATTTT.

This clonotype has more than one count but fewer than ten. The rearrangement links TRBV4-3 to TRBJ1-4; D call uncertain. Trimming shortened V by 0 bases and J by 8 bases, and 13 bases separated the two germline ends. Germline loops: CDR1 LGHNA, CDR2 YSLEER. This CDR3 is built from 15 residues. CDR3 nucleotides: TGCGCCAGCAGCCAAGAGGTGAAGGGTCAGGAAAAACTGTTTTTT. Amino acid sequence: CASSQEVKGQEKLFF.

This clonotype has a handful of counts. The chain combines TRBV6-5 with TRBJ1-4; 7 positions agree with TRBD1. Per germline, CDR1 MNHEY and CDR2 SVGAGI. CDR3 length: 13 residues. V gave up 0 bases and J gave up 11 bases; unmatched junction bases: 3. CDR3 coding DNA: TGTGCCAGCAGTTACTCGACAGGGTTGAAACTGTTTTTT. Protein: CASSYSTGLKLFF.

This chain uses TRBV27 with TRBJ2-2; unclear D gene. Germline V gene sequence: CDR1 MNHEY, CDR2 SMNVEV (reference sequence). The CDR3 runs 12 residues. Trimming cost V 3 bases and J 9 bases, with 8 bases left between them. CDR3 amino acids: CASSFYGRELFF. CDR3 nucleotide sequence: TGTGCCAGCAGTTTCTATGGGAGGGAGCTGTTTTTT.

This clonotype was seen a handful of times. The V call is TRBV3-1, the J call TRBJ1-5, with D possibly being TRBD1 (5 bases). V was trimmed by 3 bases and J by 9 bases, leaving 15 bases between them. Germline loops: CDR1 LGHDT, CDR2 YNNKEL (reference sequence). This CDR3 contains 14 residues. The CDR3 protein is CASSQGTDWRPQHF. Written as DNA, the CDR3 is TGTGCCAGCAGCCAGGGGACTGATTGGAGGCCCCAGCATTTT.

This chain connects TRBV29-1 to TRBJ2-3; the match to TRBD2 covers 7 bases. Per the germline V gene, CDR1 is SQVTM and CDR2 is ANQGSEA. The CDR3 is made up of 19 amino acids. Trimming cost V 4 bases and J 2 bases; bases outside gene matches: 21. CDR3: CSVGRGPERLAALTDTQYF. CDR3 bases: TGCAGCGTTGGACGAGGGCCCGAACGGCTAGCGGCCCTCACAGATACGCAGTATTTT.

This clonotype was counted a few times. V is TRBV5-5 and J is TRBJ1-1; possibly TRBD1 for D (5 bases). The CDR3 runs to 13 residues. The ends were cut back, 3 bases at V and 7 bases at J, with 13 bases in the middle. CDR1 is SGHKS, CDR2 YYEKEE, per germline (reference sequence). The CDR3 bases are TGTGCCAGCAGCTCCGAGGGACTTATTGAAGCTTTCTTT. It translates to CASSSEGLIEAFF.